This T cell receptor beta chain stems from a study of cytomegalovirus exposure and HLA in healthy donors. Points on this clone: As yet, its antigen is unknown.

Study-level findings and limits: It emerged from a later analysis that several of the most significant clusters appeared to be linked to common viral pathogens. A previous analysis found most TCR beta V segments productive roughly 87% or roughly 30% of the time.

This CDR3 comprises 16 residues. Germline loops: CDR1 PRHDT, CDR2 FYEKMQ (reference sequence). Trimming removed 3 bases from V and 2 bases from J; junction bases left unmatched: 8. It was with 60 Vbeta and 13 Jbeta primers that the PCR ran. Using immunoSEQ multiplex PCR, the repertoire was profiled, and TCRdb retains in-frame clones only, with some absent. The top ten hold about 1.8% of the sample, which has about 190,000 clones, around 80% seen once. When sampled, the donors appeared nominally healthy, though they likely had unrecorded immune exposures. This chain connects TRBV13 to TRBJ2-3; 7 bases agree with TRBD2. This TCR came from a man in his late teens or twenties in good health and CMV-seronegative. Specimen: PBMCs. CDR3 amino acids: CASSFGVAGNTDTQYF. In DNA, the CDR3 is TGTGCCAGCAGCTTTGGGGTAGCGGGTAACACAGATACGCAGTATTTT.